The 5 T cell receptor beta chains presented below share a single source sample, sequenced in a study of response to subunit inactivated influenza vaccine. TCRdb fed the RT-PCR reads into MiXCR, producing one record per CDR3 protein. Of 600,000 to 850,000 distinct CDR3 sequences listed, 14% are singletons. Sequenced material: PBMCs from blood, taken approximately 15 days before vaccination. Every receptor here comes from a man aged 50 or older who received an inactivated influenza vaccine.

This clonotype was observed a handful of times. The gene calls are TRBV29-1 and TRBJ2-3; D unresolved. This CDR3 contains 11 residues. CDR1 is SQVTM, CDR2 ANQGSEA, per germline. Trimming took 7 bases from V and 6 from J, leaving 11 bases between them. The CDR3 sequence: CSAPSGDTQYF. The CDR3 DNA sequence: TGCAGCGCTCCGTCCGGCGATACGCAGTATTTT.

This chain's CDR3 is CASSPPRDSAYNEQFF. Here the CDR3 DNA reads TGTGCCAGCAGTCCCCCCCGGGACAGCGCCTACAATGAGCAGTTCTTC. The V call is TRBV2, the J call TRBJ2-1; 7 bases align to TRBD1. The CDR3 extends over 16 amino acids. The V gene's germline CDR1 is SNHLY and CDR2 FYNNEI. V gave up 5 bases and J gave up 2 bases; unmatched junction bases: 9.

V and J are TRBV20-1 and TRBJ2-7, with TRBD1 matching over 9 bases. Per germline, CDR1 DFQATT and CDR2 SNEGSKA (reference sequence). CDR3 length equals 12 residues. The V and J ends lost 6 bases and 5 bases, in that order; junction bases with no gene match: 5. CDR3: CSATGQGHEQYF. In DNA, the CDR3 is TGCAGTGCCACGGGACAGGGCCACGAGCAGTACTTC.

The gene calls are TRBV7-8 and TRBJ2-2; D is unresolved. The CDR3 consists of 14 residues. Germline CDR1 is SGHVS and CDR2 is FQNEAQ. V was pared by 5 bases and J by 2 bases, with 9 bases between. CDR3 region: CASSANFNTGELFF. CDR3 in DNA: TGTGCCAGCAGCGCGAACTTCAACACCGGGGAGCTGTTTTTT.

This clonotype was detected a few times. The chain combines TRBV5-5 with TRBJ1-2; 9 nucleotides align to TRBD1. V lost 4 bases to trimming and J lost 5 bases; unmatched junction nucleotides: 6. Germline CDR1 is SGHKS and CDR2 is YYEKEE (reference sequence). This CDR3 region has 14 residues. The CDR3 sequence: CASSEGTGKYGYTF. In DNA, the CDR3 is TGTGCCAGCAGCGAAGGGACAGGGAAATATGGCTACACCTTC.